These 3 T cell receptor beta chains share one sample of origin, sequenced in a study of blood T cells in healthy people across ages. The use of a sample-barcoded 5' primer and a J-beta primer mix characterized a second PCR of roughly 7 to 11 cycles. TCRdb itself ran the 5' RACE reads through MiXCR, one entry per CDR3 protein. The sample shows approximately 700,000 distinct CDR3 sequences, roughly 30% of them seen only once. The sequenced material came from blood. The receptors here all came from a woman older than 75 in good health.

This CDR3 reads CASSQDPTGGTDTQYF. The DNA of the CDR3 is TGTGCCAGCAGCCAAGATCCGACAGGGGGCACAGATACGCAGTATTTT. This chain connects TRBV4-2 to TRBJ2-3, with 8 bases identical to TRBD1. Trimming removed 0 bases from V and 1 base from J; junction bases left unmatched: 3. The CDR3 sequence is 16 residues long. Germline CDR1 and CDR2: LGHNA and YNFKEQ.

With respect to this clonotype: A clone one base away is much larger, so this may be a read error. The chain couples TRBV4-1 to TRBJ1-6, with TRBD1 as a possible D gene (6 bases). V was clipped by 0 bases and J by 7 bases, with 16 bases between them. Germline V lookup: CDR1 MGHRA, CDR2 YSYEKL. The CDR3 is 17 residues long. In DNA, the CDR3 is TGCGCCAGCAGCCAAGATAGGAACCCAGGGGCAAATTCACCCCTCCACTTT. Translated: CASSQDRNPGANSPLHF.

V and J are TRBV19 and TRBJ2-1; maybe TRBD1 (5 bases). The CDR3 length is 13 residues. V gave up 6 bases and J gave up 9 bases, with 15 bases separating them. Germline loops: CDR1 LNHDA, CDR2 SQIVND (reference sequence). The CDR3 region has the DNA TGTGCCAGTAGCCGATCACAGGACGGTGAGCAGTTCTTC. This codes for CASSRSQDGEQFF. The complete variable domain, with remaining parts taken from reference TRBV19 and TRBJ2-1, reads DGGITQSPKYLFRKEGQNVTLSCEQNLNHDAMYWYRQDPGQGLRLIYYSQIVNDFQKGDIAEGYSVSREKKESFPLTVTSAQKNPTAFYLCASSRSQDGEQFFGPGTRLTVL.